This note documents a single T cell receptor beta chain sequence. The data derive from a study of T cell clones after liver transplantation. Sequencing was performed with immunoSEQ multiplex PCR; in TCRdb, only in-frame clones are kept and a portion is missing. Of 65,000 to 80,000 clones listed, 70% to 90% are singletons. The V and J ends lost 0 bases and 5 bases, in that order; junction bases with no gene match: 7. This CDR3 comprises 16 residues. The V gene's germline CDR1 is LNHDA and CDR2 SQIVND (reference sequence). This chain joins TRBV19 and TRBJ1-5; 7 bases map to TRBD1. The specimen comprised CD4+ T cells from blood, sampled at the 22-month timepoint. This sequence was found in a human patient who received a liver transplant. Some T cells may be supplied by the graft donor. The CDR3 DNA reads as TGTGCCAGTAGTATAGATCGAGGGGGCCAGTATCAGCCCCAGCATTTT. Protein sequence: CASSIDRGGQYQPQHF.